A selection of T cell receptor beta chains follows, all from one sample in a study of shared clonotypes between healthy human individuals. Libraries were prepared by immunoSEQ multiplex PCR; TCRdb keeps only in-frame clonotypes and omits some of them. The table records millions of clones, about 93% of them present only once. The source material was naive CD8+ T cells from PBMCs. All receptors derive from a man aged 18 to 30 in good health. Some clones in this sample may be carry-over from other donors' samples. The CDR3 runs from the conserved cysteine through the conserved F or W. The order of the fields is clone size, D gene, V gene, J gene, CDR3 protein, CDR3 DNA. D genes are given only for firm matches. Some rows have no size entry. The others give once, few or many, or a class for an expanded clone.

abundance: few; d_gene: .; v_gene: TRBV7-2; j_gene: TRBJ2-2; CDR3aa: CASSPNRVYTGELFF; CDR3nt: TGTGCCAGCAGCCCCAACAGGGTCTACACCGGGGAGCTGTTTTTT
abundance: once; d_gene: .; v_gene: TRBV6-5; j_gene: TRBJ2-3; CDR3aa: CASSYLGRKDTQYF; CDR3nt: TGTGCCAGCAGTTACCTCGGACGAAAAGATACGCAGTATTTT
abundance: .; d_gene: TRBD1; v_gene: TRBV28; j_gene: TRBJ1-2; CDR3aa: CASSPDRDYGYTF; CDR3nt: TGTGCCAGCAGTCCGGACAGGGACTATGGCTACACCTTC
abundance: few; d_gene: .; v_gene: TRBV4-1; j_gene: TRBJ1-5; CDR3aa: CASSQVNSQPQHF; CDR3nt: TGCGCCAGCAGCCAGGTAAACAGTCAGCCCCAGCATTTT
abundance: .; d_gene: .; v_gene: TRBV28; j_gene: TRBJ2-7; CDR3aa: CASSLSGRDYEQYF; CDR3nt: TGTGCCAGCAGTTTATCAGGACGGGACTACGAGCAGTACTTC
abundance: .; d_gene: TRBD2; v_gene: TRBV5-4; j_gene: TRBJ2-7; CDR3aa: CASSPWERGSSYEQYF; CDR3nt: TGTGCCAGCAGCCCCTGGGAGCGGGGGAGCTCCTACGAGCAGTACTTC
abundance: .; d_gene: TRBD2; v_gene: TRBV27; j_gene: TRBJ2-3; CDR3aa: CASSLILAEGTDTQYF; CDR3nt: TGTGCCAGCAGTCTGATACTAGCGGAAGGCACAGATACGCAGTATTTT
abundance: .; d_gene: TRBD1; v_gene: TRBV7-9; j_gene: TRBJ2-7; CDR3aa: CASSDRFRYEQYF; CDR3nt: TGTGCCTCATCGGACAGGTTTCGCTACGAGCAGTACTTC
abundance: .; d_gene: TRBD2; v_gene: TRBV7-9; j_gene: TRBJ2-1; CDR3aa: CALGGVAGNSYNEQFF; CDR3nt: TGTGCCCTGGGGGGGGTAGCGGGAAACTCCTACAATGAGCAGTTCTTC
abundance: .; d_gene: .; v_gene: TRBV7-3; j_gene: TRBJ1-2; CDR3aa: CASSLAPVEGDYGYTF; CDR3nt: TGTGCCAGCAGCTTAGCCCCTGTGGAGGGGGACTATGGCTACACCTTC
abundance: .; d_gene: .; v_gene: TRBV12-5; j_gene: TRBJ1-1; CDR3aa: CASAITGNTEAFF; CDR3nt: TGTGCTAGTGCCATCACGGGGAACACTGAAGCTTTCTTT
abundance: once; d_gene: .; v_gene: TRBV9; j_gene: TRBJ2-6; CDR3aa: CASSWGSIISGANVLTF; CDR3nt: TGTGCCAGCAGCTGGGGCAGTATCATCTCTGGGGCCAACGTCCTGACTTTC
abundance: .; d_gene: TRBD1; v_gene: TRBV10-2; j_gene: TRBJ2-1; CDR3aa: CASSESRAGTGGFNEQFF; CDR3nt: TGCGCCAGCAGTGAGAGCCGAGCCGGGACAGGGGGATTCAATGAGCAGTTCTTC
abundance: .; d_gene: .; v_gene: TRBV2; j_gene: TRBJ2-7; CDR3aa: CASSEFTASYEQYF; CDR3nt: TGTGCCAGCAGTGAATTCACAGCATCCTACGAGCAGTACTTC
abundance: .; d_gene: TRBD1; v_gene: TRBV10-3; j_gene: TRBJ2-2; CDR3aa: CAISGGTGVAGELFF; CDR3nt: TGTGCCATCAGTGGTGGGACAGGGGTGGCCGGGGAGCTGTTTTTT
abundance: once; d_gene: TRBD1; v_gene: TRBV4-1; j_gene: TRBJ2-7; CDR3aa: CASSHQAGTGAYEQYF; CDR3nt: TGCGCCAGCAGCCATCAGGCCGGGACAGGGGCCTACGAGCAGTACTTC
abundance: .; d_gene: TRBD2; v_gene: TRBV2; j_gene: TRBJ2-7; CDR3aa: CASRVGRDFGEQYF; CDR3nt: TGTGCCAGCAGAGTCGGGAGGGATTTCGGCGAGCAGTACTTC
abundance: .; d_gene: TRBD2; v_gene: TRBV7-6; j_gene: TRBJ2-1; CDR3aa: CASSTPRGLGDLKEQFF; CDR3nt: TGTGCCAGCAGCACCCCCCGGGGACTAGGTGACTTGAAGGAGCAGTTCTTC
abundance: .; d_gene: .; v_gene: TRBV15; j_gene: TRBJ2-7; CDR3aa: CATSRPLLMGVNEQYF; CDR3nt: TGTGCCACCAGCAGACCCCTACTAATGGGGGTTAACGAGCAGTACTTC
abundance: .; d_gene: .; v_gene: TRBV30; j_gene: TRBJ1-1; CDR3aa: CAWDGGPAVAFF; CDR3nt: TGTGCCTGGGACGGTGGTCCTGCTGTAGCTTTCTTT
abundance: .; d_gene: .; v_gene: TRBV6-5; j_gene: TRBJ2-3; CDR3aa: CASSYSWGTDTQYF; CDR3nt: TGTGCCAGCAGTTACTCATGGGGGACAGATACGCAGTATTTT
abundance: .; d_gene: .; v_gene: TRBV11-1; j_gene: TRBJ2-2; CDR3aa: CASSAPEVTGELFF; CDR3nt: TGTGCCAGCAGCGCCCCGGAGGTGACCGGGGAGCTGTTTTTT
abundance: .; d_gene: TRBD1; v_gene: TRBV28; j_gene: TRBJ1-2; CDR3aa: CASSPWDSANYGYTF; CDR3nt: TGTGCCAGCAGTCCATGGGACAGTGCTAACTATGGCTACACCTTC
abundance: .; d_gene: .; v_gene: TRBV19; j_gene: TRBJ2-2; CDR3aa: CASIHTGELFF; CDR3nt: TGTGCCAGTATACACACCGGGGAGCTGTTTTTT
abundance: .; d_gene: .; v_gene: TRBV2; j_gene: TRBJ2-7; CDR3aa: CASSNGGLSEQYF; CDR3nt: TGTGCCAGCTCAAATGGGGGGTTAAGCGAGCAGTACTTC
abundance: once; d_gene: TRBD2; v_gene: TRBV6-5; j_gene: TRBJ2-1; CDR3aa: CASSPGLAIYNEQFF; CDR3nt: TGTGCCAGCAGTCCGGGACTAGCGATATACAATGAGCAGTTCTTC
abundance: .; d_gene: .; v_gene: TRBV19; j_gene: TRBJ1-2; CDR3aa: CASSMVNGFYGYTF; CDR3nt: TGTGCCAGTAGTATGGTAAACGGCTTCTATGGCTACACCTTC
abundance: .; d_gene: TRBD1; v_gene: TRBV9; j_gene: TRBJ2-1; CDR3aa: CASSVIDTGGPCNEQFF; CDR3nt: TGTGCCAGCAGCGTTATTGACACAGGGGGACCCTGCAATGAGCAGTTCTTC
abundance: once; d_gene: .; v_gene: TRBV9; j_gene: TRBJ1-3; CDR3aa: CASSGPIFSGNTIYF; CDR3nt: TGTGCCAGCAGCGGACCGATCTTCTCTGGAAACACCATATATTTT
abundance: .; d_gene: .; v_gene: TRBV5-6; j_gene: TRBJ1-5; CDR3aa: CASSLNRGGQPQHF; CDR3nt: TGTGCCAGCAGCTTGAACCGGGGGGGCCAGCCCCAGCATTTT
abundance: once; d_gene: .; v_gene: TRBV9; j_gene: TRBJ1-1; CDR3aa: CASSSKGDMNTEAFF; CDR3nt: TGTGCCAGCAGCTCCAAGGGAGACATGAACACTGAAGCTTTCTTT
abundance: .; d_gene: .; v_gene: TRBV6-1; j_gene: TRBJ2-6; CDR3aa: CASSEMPVPSSGANVLTF; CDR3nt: TGTGCCAGCAGTGAAATGCCAGTCCCGAGCTCTGGGGCCAACGTCCTGACTTTC
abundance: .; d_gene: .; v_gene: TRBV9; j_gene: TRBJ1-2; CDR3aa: CASSEGGLGYTF; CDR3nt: TGTGCCAGCAGCGAGGGTGGCTTGGGCTACACCTTC
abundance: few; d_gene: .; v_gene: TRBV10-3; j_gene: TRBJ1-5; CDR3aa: CAISPGGEDNQPQHF; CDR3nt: TGTGCCATCAGTCCCGGGGGGGAGGACAATCAGCCCCAGCATTTT
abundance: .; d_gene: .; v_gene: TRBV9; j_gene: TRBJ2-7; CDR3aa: CASSVGGQFEQYF; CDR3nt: TGTGCCAGCAGCGTAGGAGGACAGTTCGAGCAGTACTTC
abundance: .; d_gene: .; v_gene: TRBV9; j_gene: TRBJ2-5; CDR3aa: CASSADPSDSREYQETQYF; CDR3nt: TGTGCCAGCAGCGCCGACCCCTCGGACAGCCGGGAGTACCAAGAGACCCAGTACTTC
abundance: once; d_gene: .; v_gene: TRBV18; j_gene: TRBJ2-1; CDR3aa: CASSPDYEQFF; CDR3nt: TGTGCCAGCTCACCAGATTATGAGCAGTTCTTC
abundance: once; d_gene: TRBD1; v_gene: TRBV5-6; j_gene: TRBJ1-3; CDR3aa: CASSLRTGPDAIYF; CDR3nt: TGTGCCAGCAGCTTACGGACAGGCCCGGACGCCATATATTTT
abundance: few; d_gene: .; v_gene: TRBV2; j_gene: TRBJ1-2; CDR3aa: CASSEARGYGYTF; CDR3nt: TGTGCCAGCAGTGAAGCGAGGGGGTATGGCTACACCTTC
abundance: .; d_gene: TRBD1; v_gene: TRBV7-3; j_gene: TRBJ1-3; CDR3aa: CASSSTGGSGNTIYF; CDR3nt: TGTGCCAGCAGCTCGACAGGGGGCTCTGGAAACACCATATATTTT
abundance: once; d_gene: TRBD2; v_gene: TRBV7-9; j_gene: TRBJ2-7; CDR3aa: CASSLLPSGSYEQYF; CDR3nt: TGTGCCAGCAGCTTACTCCCTAGCGGATCCTACGAGCAGTACTTC